One sample yielded the 21 T cell receptor beta chains listed below, sequenced in a study of cytomegalovirus exposure and HLA in healthy donors. Both 60 Vbeta primers and 13 Jbeta primers went into the PCR. This table comes from immunoSEQ multiplex PCR, and its TCRdb copy is limited to in-frame clones, with some not included. The table lists approximately 150,000 clones, 60% to 80% of them singletons, with approximately 14% in the top ten. Sequencing input: PBMCs. The receptors derive from a woman between 35 and 50 years old in good health and CMV-seronegative.

The chain recombines TRBV30 with TRBJ1-2; tentatively, D is TRBD1 (6 bases). Trimming shortened V by 0 bases and J by 3 bases, and 8 bases separated the two germline ends. The CDR3 has 13 residues. Germline loops: CDR1 GTSNPN, CDR2 SVGIG (reference sequence). This CDR3 reads CAWSVNRDYGYTF. As DNA, the CDR3 is TGTGCCTGGAGTGTAAACAGGGACTATGGCTACACCTTC. Filled out from reference TRBV30 and TRBJ1-2, the complete variable domain reads SQTIHQWPATLVQPVGSPLSLECTVEGTSNPNLYWYRQAAGRGLQLLFYSVGIGQISSEVPQNLSASRPQDRQFILSSKKLLLSDSGFYLCAWSVNRDYGYTFGSGTRLTVV.

This clone was seen more than once but under ten times. The chain employs TRBV6-6 and TRBJ2-2; D gene uncertain. V shed 10 bases and J shed 5 bases, with 8 bases lying between them. The CDR3 is made up of 11 amino acids. Germline V lookup: CDR1 MNHNY, CDR2 SVGAGI (reference sequence). The chain's CDR3 is CATESTGELFF. CDR3 sequence (DNA): TGTGCCACCGAGTCTACCGGGGAGCTGTTTTTT.

A single count supports this clone. The V and J genes are TRBV6-1 and TRBJ1-5; tentatively, D is TRBD1 (5 bases). This CDR3 has 13 amino acids. Trimming stripped 6 bases from V and 7 bases from J, with 13 bases between. Germline-derived CDR1 and CDR2 are MNHNS and SASEGT. CDR3: CASRARQSQPQHF. The CDR3 DNA reads as TGTGCCAGCAGGGCCCGACAGAGCCAGCCCCAGCATTTT.

The DNA of the CDR3 is TGCAGCATTGCCGCGGGGGACGGATCCTACGAGCAGTACTTC. Its protein is CSIAAGDGSYEQYF. The rearrangement joins TRBV29-1 to TRBJ2-7; 7 bases are a match to TRBD2. V gave up 8 bases and J gave up 1 base; unmatched junction bases: 11. CDR1 is SQVTM, CDR2 ANQGSEA, per germline. This CDR3 comprises 14 residues.

In DNA, the CDR3 is TGTGCCAGCAGCGTAAAAGATACGCAGTATTTT. The encoded protein is CASSVKDTQYF. The V and J genes are TRBV7-2 and TRBJ2-3; D not certain. The CDR3 totals 11 residues. CDR1 is SGHTA and CDR2 is FQGNSA in the germline V gene. V lost 5 bases, J lost 5 bases, and 5 bases lay in between.

The rearrangement links TRBV5-1 to TRBJ2-5; TRBD1 agrees at 11 bases. The germline gives CDR1 SGHRS, CDR2 YFSETQ. J lost 2 bases, V lost 3 bases, and 9 bases had no gene match. This CDR3 has 17 residues. Written as DNA, the CDR3 is TGCGCCAGCAGCTACCCGGACAGGGGGCGCGATCAAGAGACCCAGTACTTC. It yields the protein CASSYPDRGRDQETQYF.

The rearrangement joins TRBV9 to TRBJ1-2; D might be TRBD1 (6 bases). V lost 4 bases and J lost 4, with 11 bases in between. The length of the CDR3 is 13 residues. Germline CDR1 reads SGDLS; CDR2 reads YYNGEE. CDR3 in DNA: TGTGCCAGCAGCCCAGGGGACGTCTATGGCTACACCTTC. It translates to CASSPGDVYGYTF.

This clone was detected once. V is TRBV11-3 and J is TRBJ2-2, with D possibly being TRBD1 (6 bases). Trimming took 5 bases from V and 8 from J, leaving 15 bases between them. Per germline, CDR1 SGHNT and CDR2 YENEEA. The CDR3 consists of 14 residues. Written as DNA, the CDR3 is TGTGCCAGCAGCCCTTATATGGGGGCGGGGGAGCTGTTTTTT. It yields the protein CASSPYMGAGELFF.

This clone showed up just a few times. This rearrangement joins TRBV7-3 to TRBJ2-3, with 14 bases matching TRBD2. V shed 4 bases and J 4 bases; nucleotides not matched to a gene: 4. The CDR3 runs to 16 residues. The germline V gene has CDR1 SGHTA and CDR2 FQGTGA. The CDR3 protein is CASSSGLAGVADTQYF. In DNA, the CDR3 is TGTGCCAGCAGCTCGGGACTAGCGGGAGTTGCAGATACGCAGTATTTT.

The chain employs TRBV30 and TRBJ2-5; D might be TRBD2 (6 bases). Germline V CDR1 and CDR2: GTSNPN, SVGIG (reference sequence). Trimming removed 1 base from V and 11 bases from J, with 11 bases in between. The CDR3 consists of 11 residues. CDR3 loop: CAWSAGDAQYF. CDR3 bases: TGTGCCTGGAGTGCGGGGGACGCGCAGTACTTC.

The V call is TRBV27, the J call TRBJ2-7, with TRBD2 matching over 12 bases. The trim removed 5 bases at V and 6 bases at J, leaving 8 bases unmatched. The CDR3 sequence is 15 residues long. Germline values: CDR1 MNHEY, CDR2 SMNVEV (reference sequence). In DNA, the CDR3 is TGTGCCAGCAGTCCCCGGACTAGCGGGAATTTCGAGCAGTACTTC. Translated, it gives CASSPRTSGNFEQYF.

The V and J genes are TRBV2 and TRBJ1-3, with 9 bases fitting TRBD1. Germline values: CDR1 SNHLY, CDR2 FYNNEI. The CDR3 consists of 14 residues. With 8 bases clipped from V and 4 bases from J, the junction kept 6 bases outside the gene matches. The CDR3 nucleotides read TGTGCCAGCCCCGGACAGGGGTCGGGAAACACCATATATTTT. Protein product: CASPGQGSGNTIYF.

Concerning this clone: A junction end diverges from the germline sequence, so it may reflect a read error. The CDR3 nucleotides read TGCGCCAGCAGCACGACTAGCGGGGGACTGAACGGCCTGACTTTC. This encodes CASSTTSGGLNGLTF. The rearrangement uses TRBV5-1 and TRBJ2-6, with 12 positions matching TRBD2. The V gene's germline CDR1 is SGHRS and CDR2 YFSETQ. CDR3 size: 15 residues.

V usage is TRBV4-1 and J usage is TRBJ1-1, with D hard to call. CDR1 and CDR2 from the germline V gene are MGHRA and YSYEKL. V dropped 3 bases and J dropped 10 bases, with 24 bases sitting between them. The length of the CDR3 is 16 residues. The CDR3, as DNA: TGCGCCAGCAGCCAGACCCCGGGATCCGGAGGGATGGGAGCTTTCTTT. Encoded protein: CASSQTPGSGGMGAFF.

V usage is TRBV5-6 and J usage is TRBJ2-5, with D perhaps matching TRBD1 (6 bases). Germline CDR1 is SGHDT and CDR2 is YYEEEE. With 7 bases removed from V and 2 bases from J, the gap between germline ends came to 21 bases. The CDR3 runs to 16 residues. The CDR3 DNA reads TGTGCCAGCGCGCCGGGTGTGGACAGCAGGCAAGAGACCCAGTACTTC. It encodes CASAPGVDSRQETQYF.

The rearrangement uses TRBV28 and TRBJ2-7; D is ambiguous. This CDR3 spans 15 amino acids. The germline CDR1 and CDR2 sequences are MDHEN and SYDVKM. Trimming stripped 2 bases from V and 0 bases from J, with 11 bases between. The CDR3 spells CASSLHGAASYEQYF. For the CDR3, the DNA is TGTGCCAGCAGTTTACACGGTGCGGCCTCCTACGAGCAGTACTTC. The complete variable domain, with remaining parts taken from reference TRBV28 and TRBJ2-7, reads DVKVTQSSRYLVKRTGEKVFLECVQDMDHENMFWYRQDPGLGLRLIYFSYDVKMKEKGDIPEGYSVSREKKERFSLILESASTNQTSMYLCASSLHGAASYEQYFGPGTRLTVT.

The chain employs TRBV28 and TRBJ2-5; tentative D call: TRBD2 (6 bases). The CDR3 contains 14 residues. Germline V gene data show CDR1 as MDHEN and CDR2 as SYDVKM. V lost 1 base, J lost 5 bases, and 11 bases lay in between. The CDR3 DNA reads as TGTGCCAGCAGTTTATCGTCCAGCGGGGAGACCCAGTACTTC. It is translated as CASSLSSSGETQYF.

This chain joins TRBV19 and TRBJ2-5, with a tentative D call TRBD2 (7 bases). With 3 bases removed from V and 1 base from J, the gap between germline ends came to 12 bases. CDR1 is LNHDA and CDR2 is SQIVND in the germline V gene (reference sequence). This CDR3 has 15 residues. CDR3 amino acids: CASSIGGPLQETQYF. Written as DNA, the CDR3 is TGTGCCAGTAGTATCGGGGGGCCCCTCCAAGAGACCCAGTACTTC.

This chain connects TRBV19 to TRBJ2-7, with 10 bases identical to TRBD1. The CDR3 runs to 15 residues. The V segment lost 7 bases and the J segment 2 bases; nucleotides outside the gene matches: 8. Germline assignment: CDR1 LNHDA and CDR2 SQIVND (reference sequence). CDR3 residues: CASNMDGQGAYEQYF. CDR3 bases: TGTGCCAGTAACATGGACGGACAGGGGGCCTACGAGCAGTACTTC.

This chain connects TRBV2 to TRBJ2-3; 7 nucleotides align to TRBD2. Germline trimming cut 7 bases from V and 1 base from J; bases unmatched to any gene: 8. Germline V CDR1 and CDR2: SNHLY, FYNNEI. The CDR3 totals 15 residues. The CDR3, as DNA: TGTGCCAGCAAGATGGGGAGGGCGGGCACAGATACGCAGTATTTT. This translates into CASKMGRAGTDTQYF.

J is TRBJ1-2 and V is TRBV28, with D possibly matching TRBD1 (5 bases). The germline V gene has CDR1 MDHEN and CDR2 SYDVKM. Deletions cut 10 bases from V and 2 bases from J, with 14 bases between. The CDR3 has 13 amino acids. CDR3 region: CATVTPGNYGYTF. The CDR3, as DNA: TGTGCCACCGTAACCCCAGGGAACTATGGCTACACCTTC.